The 7 T cell receptor beta chains in this list originate from one sample, sequenced in a study of shared clonotypes between healthy human individuals. This table comes from immunoSEQ multiplex PCR, and its TCRdb copy is limited to in-frame clones, with some not included. The data contain more than 550,000 clones, around 70% of them seen just once; the ten biggest clones take up roughly 1.8%. Sequencing was done on a sample of memory CD4+ T cells sorted from blood. The subset here: CD45RA-negative fraction. All receptors derive from a woman between 25 and 40 years old in good health.

This clone was seen many times. The J gene is TRBJ1-5, the V gene TRBV19, with 8 bases fitting TRBD1. The length of the CDR3 is 14 residues. The germline CDR1 and CDR2 sequences are LNHDA and SQIVND (reference sequence). V lost 3 bases, J lost 6 bases, and 4 bases stayed unmatched. The CDR3 sequence is CASSMTGVRQPQHF. The CDR3 DNA sequence: TGTGCCAGTAGTATGACAGGGGTTCGTCAGCCCCAGCATTTT.

The rearrangement joins TRBV6-1 to TRBJ1-4; D unclear. V was trimmed by 2 bases and J by 4 bases, leaving 11 bases between them. The germline V gene encodes CDR1 MNHNS and CDR2 SASEGT. The CDR3 contains 15 residues. CDR3 sequence (DNA): TGTGCCAGCAGTGAAAGGCGGGGAATTAATGAAAAACTGTTTTTT. Translation gives CASSERRGINEKLFF.

This clone has only a few counts. The V and J genes are TRBV20-1 and TRBJ1-5; D unresolved. V dropped 1 base and J dropped 5 bases, with 3 bases sitting between them. Germline V gives CDR1 DFQATT, CDR2 SNEGSKA (reference sequence). This CDR3 has 11 amino acids. Here the CDR3 reads CSARADQPQHF. DNA of the CDR3: TGCAGTGCTAGAGCTGATCAGCCCCAGCATTTT.

The DNA for the CDR3 is TGTGCCAGCATCCCGGGAGGAACAGATACGCAGTATTTT. Translated, it gives CASIPGGTDTQYF. V is TRBV28 and J is TRBJ2-3, with 7 bases fitting TRBD2. The CDR3 contains 13 residues. V trimming: 7 bases; J trimming: 3 bases; junction bases outside the gene matches: 4. The V gene's germline CDR1 is MDHEN and CDR2 SYDVKM. Using reference TRBV28 and TRBJ2-3 for the parts outside the CDR3, the full variable domain is DVKVTQSSRYLVKRTGEKVFLECVQDMDHENMFWYRQDPGLGLRLIYFSYDVKMKEKGDIPEGYSVSREKKERFSLILESASTNQTSMYLCASIPGGTDTQYFGPGTRLTVL.

The V call is TRBV5-1, the J call TRBJ1-4, with unresolved D. Germline assignment: CDR1 SGHRS and CDR2 YFSETQ. The CDR3 is 14 residues long. Trimming took 0 bases from V and 6 from J, leaving 9 bases between them. Here the CDR3 reads CASSLAGMDEKLFF. CDR3 DNA sequence: TGCGCCAGCAGCTTGGCTGGGATGGATGAAAAACTGTTTTTT.

This clone was seen once. This chain connects TRBV18 to TRBJ2-6; 7 bases line up with TRBD2. The germline V gene encodes CDR1 KGHSH and CDR2 LQKENI. V shed 2 bases, J shed 0 bases, and the junction held 4 bases outside the gene matches. The CDR3 is 17 residues long. The CDR3 DNA reads TGTGCCAGCTCACCAGCACTAGCGACCTCTGGGGCCAACGTCCTGACTTTC. Its protein is CASSPALATSGANVLTF.

A single count supports this clone. This chain connects TRBV6-5 to TRBJ2-7; the D gene is possibly TRBD2 (5 bases). CDR3 size: 15 residues. Trimming took 6 bases from V and 1 from J, leaving 16 bases between them. CDR1 MNHEY and CDR2 SVGAGI come from the germline V gene. CDR3 in amino acids: CASSLTREGSYEQYF. In nucleotides, the CDR3 is TGTGCCAGCAGCCTAACTAGAGAAGGGTCCTACGAGCAGTACTTC.